This TCR beta chain derives from a study of blood T cell repertoires in COVID-19. The authors' processing: The assay estimated nucleated cells by amplifying reference gene primers. Here immunoSEQ multiplex PCR was the method, and the copy in TCRdb shows in-frame clones only, minus some. The V and J calls and the clone size are those of that table, but D and trimming were determined from the DNA. The data show roughly 200,000 clones, approximately 89% seen once. The CDR3 has 14 residues. Germline V lookup: CDR1 ENHRY, CDR2 SYGVKD. V was pared by 2 bases and J by 0 bases, with 8 bases between. V is TRBV10-3 and J is TRBJ2-7; no clear D gene. The TCR comes from a woman aged 25 to 39 with acute or convalescent COVID-19. Sequenced material: peripheral blood. The CDR3 DNA follows: TGTGCCATCAGTGAGGGCCCAAGCTCCTACGAGCAGTACTTC. Its protein product is CAISEGPSSYEQYF.